These 11 T cell receptor beta chains were sequenced from one sample in a study of T cells in Graves' hyperthyroidism and ophthalmopathy. RNA transcripts yielded amplified TCR beta CDR3 regions. A first-round RT-PCR of the TCR CDR3 used the HTBI primer set. TCRdb independently ran MiXCR on the multiplex PCR reads; one entry per CDR3 protein. The sample carries around 250,000 distinct CDR3 sequences, roughly 14% recorded once. Sequencing used blood. These TCRs come from a woman aged 40 to 49 with Graves' hyperthyroidism that later progressed to Graves' ophthalmopathy.

This clonotype occurred many times. V and J are TRBV11-2 and TRBJ1-1, with a tentative D call TRBD1 (6 bases). The germline V gene encodes CDR1 SGHAT and CDR2 FQNNGV. This CDR3 region has 14 residues. V was clipped by 5 bases and J by 7 bases, with 17 bases between them. CDR3 nucleotide sequence: TGTGCCAGCAGCCCACAGACAGGATCGCATGAAGCTTTCTTT. Its protein product is CASSPQTGSHEAFF.

This clonotype occurred many times. This sequence joins TRBV20-1 and TRBJ2-7, with D tentatively TRBD1 (5 bases). Germline CDR1 reads DFQATT; CDR2 reads SNEGSKA (reference sequence). There are 11 residues in the CDR3. Between the trimmed V and J ends, which lost 5 bases and 6 bases, there was a span of 11 bases. The CDR3, as DNA: TGCAGTGCTCGACAGCCTTTCGAGCAGTACTTC. This codes for CSARQPFEQYF.

This clonotype was detected many times. The V call is TRBV19, the J call TRBJ2-6, with a weak D call TRBD2 (6 bases). This CDR3 spans 17 amino acids. In germline, CDR1 is LNHDA, CDR2 SQIVND (reference sequence). The V gene lost 4 bases and the J gene lost 0 bases, with 13 bases spanning the gap. CDR3 in DNA: TGTGCCAGTAGTAGCGGGGCCGTAAGCTCTGGGGCCAACGTCCTGACTTTC. Translating gives CASSSGAVSSGANVLTF.

This clonotype was seen many times. The chain combines TRBV5-5 with TRBJ2-7, with D maybe TRBD1 (5 bases). In germline, CDR1 is SGHKS, CDR2 YYEKEE (reference sequence). This CDR3 region has 17 residues. Deletions cut 3 bases from V and 4 bases from J, with 23 bases between. This CDR3 reads CASSSHSPTRERYEQYF. The CDR3, as DNA: TGTGCCAGCAGCTCCCATTCCCCTACCAGGGAACGGTACGAGCAGTACTTC.

V is TRBV28 and J is TRBJ2-3; 10 nucleotides agree with TRBD2. The CDR3 is made up of 16 amino acids. Germline CDR1 MDHEN, CDR2 SYDVKM. Unmatched junction bases numbered 12, after V lost 6 bases and J lost 6 bases. The chain's CDR3 is CASSQAASGSMDTQYF. In DNA form, the CDR3 reads TGTGCCAGCAGCCAAGCCGCTAGCGGGAGTATGGATACGCAGTATTTT.

This clonotype was seen repeatedly, ten times or more. V gene TRBV20-1 combines with J gene TRBJ2-7; tentatively, D is TRBD1 or TRBD2 (6 bases each). CDR1 DFQATT and CDR2 SNEGSKA come from the germline V gene (reference sequence). The CDR3 runs to 15 residues. V lost 0 bases to trimming and J lost 3 bases, with 15 bases between them. CDR3 loop: CSARDPRGPYYEQYF. The CDR3 DNA follows: TGCAGTGCTAGAGATCCTCGGGGGCCGTACTACGAGCAGTACTTC.

The J gene is TRBJ1-6, the V gene TRBV14, with D perhaps TRBD1 (5 bases). The CDR3 covers 15 residues. Germline V gene sequence: CDR1 SGHDN, CDR2 FVKESK. V lost 6 bases, J lost 0 bases, and 9 bases lay in between. DNA for the CDR3: TGTGCCAGCAGTCCAGGGATCTCCTATAATTCACCCCTCCACTTT. It yields the protein CASSPGISYNSPLHF.

The chain couples TRBV7-8 to TRBJ1-1; 8 bases are a match to TRBD1. Germline-derived CDR1 and CDR2 are SGHVS and FQNEAQ. The CDR3 contains 14 residues. V shed 1 base, J shed 6 bases, and the junction held 4 bases outside the gene matches. CDR3 nucleotides: TGTGCCAGCAGCTTAGAGCAGGGGGCCTCTGAAGCTTTCTTT. It codes for CASSLEQGASEAFF.

This clonotype was detected ten times or more. V and J are TRBV16 and TRBJ2-1; TRBD1 or TRBD2 may be the D gene (5 bases each). CDR3 length: 13 residues. Germline V gives CDR1 KGHSY, CDR2 FQNENV. V shed 2 bases and J shed 5 bases, with 7 bases lying between them. CDR3 nucleotides: TGTGCCAGCAGCCAAGAGGGGAACAATGAGCAGTTCTTC. Translated, it gives CASSQEGNNEQFF.

The genes are TRBV5-6 and TRBJ2-2; D is undetermined. The length of the CDR3 is 15 residues. The V end was cut by 0 bases, the J end by 4 bases, with 10 bases between. CDR1 is SGHDT, CDR2 YYEEEE, per germline. CDR3 sequence reads: CASSLELTLTGELFF. CDR3 nucleotide sequence: TGTGCCAGCAGCTTGGAACTGACCCTCACCGGGGAGCTGTTTTTT.

The chain is built from TRBV7-2 and TRBJ2-4, with 7 bases fitting TRBD2. Germline V gene sequence: CDR1 SGHTA, CDR2 FQGNSA. Trimming at V came to 2 bases and at J to 3 bases, leaving 10 bases not matched to a gene. This CDR3 region has 17 residues. CDR3 bases: TGTGCCAGCAGCTTATGGGTGGCGGGAGTCTACAAAAACATTCAGTACTTC. This encodes CASSLWVAGVYKNIQYF.